This TCR beta chain was profiled in a study of control samples from healthy donors and cancer patients. The CDR3 sequence is 12 residues long. Trimming left V 3 bases short and J 8 bases short, with 10 bases between. Assay used: immunoSEQ multiplex PCR; TCRdb lists only in-frame clones, some missing. Here the sample spans about 75,000 clones, 90% to 95% being singletons. This chain uses TRBV12-3 or TRBV12-4 with TRBJ1-2, with D unresolved. Sample: blood. The clonotype originates from a woman aged 40 to 55 in good health. The CDR3 here is CASSLAPGGYTF. The DNA of the CDR3 is TGTGCCAGCAGTTTGGCCCCCGGCGGCTACACCTTC.